Described below is a single TCR beta chain sequence and its context. Its cognate antigen has yet to be identified. Base qualities are not recorded, but no much larger clone differs from it by a single base. The germline V gene supplies CDR1 MGHRA and CDR2 YSYEKL. The CDR3 runs 13 amino acids, cysteine and phenylalanine included. Only CDR3 DNA remains: 39 bases, in frame from the first base. Deletion took 4 bases off V and 7 bases off J, with a span of 10 bases between the germline ends. The sample belongs to a study of cytotoxic CD8 clonotypes in ibrutinib-treated CLL (dated by TCRdb to 2020 to 2023). Background for the entire study: In this cohort, some 16 patients were treatment-naive and some 10 were relapsed/refractory, while about 17 had unmutated IGHV. Patients were still on ibrutinib when every remission and progressive disease sample was collected. Samples averaged roughly 260,000 productive templates and 80,000 to 100,000 productive rearrangements. Cryopreserved peripheral blood mononuclear cells were collected before treatment, at response, and at either disease progression or sustained remission. Longitudinal samples were obtainable from about 30% of the roughly 90 participants in the trial. Responses were partial in 24 patients and complete in 2; after median about 68 months follow-up, roughly 15 stayed in remission and some twelve progressed. Response samples were taken after a median of 12 months on treatment, ranging from about 6 to 36 months.

The goal of deep resolution MiSeq sequencing was a depth between 1 in 1 million and 1 in 200,000 T cells, and coverage averaged 10x per clonotype. The immunoSEQ hsTCRB Kit was used to generate TCR beta libraries. The original methods were these. Data were analyzed with ImmunoSEQ Data Assistant and ImmunoSEQ Analyzer, with V, D and J genes assigned per IMGT definitions. Clonality, which ranges from 0 to 1, was calculated by subtracting the normalized Shannon entropy of productive rearrangement frequencies from one. Public clonotype analysis was restricted to overrepresented clonotypes comprising at least 0.05% of each patient's repertoire. Fewer than 15 age-matched healthy donor repertoires from immuneACCESS served as clonality controls. TCRdb stores this immuneACCESS table with in-frame sequences only. Part of the clones is absent; in the studies checked, under half of the shortfall reflects unresolved V genes, and no reason is known for the rest. Clonal size and the V and J genes are those of that table, whereas D and trimming came from the DNA. This sample holds 150,000 or so clones; more than 75% were observed only once. 7.5% to 8% of the sample is taken by the ten largest.

For TCR beta library preparation, approximately 2.2 micrograms of genomic DNA were isolated from cryopreserved PBMCs. Longitudinal blood samples from CLL patients receiving ibrutinib monotherapy were subjected to high-throughput TCR beta sequencing. The patients were enrolled in a single-center, open-label phase 2 trial of ibrutinib monotherapy. On the study overall, not on this receptor specifically: Baseline clonality was found to be higher than that of age-matched healthy donors and was strongly correlated with circulating CD8+ T-cell counts. Lymph node repertoires were not examined, and the timing of sampling was not matched between patients in sustained remission and those whose disease progressed. At ibrutinib response clonality went up, during sustained remission it held steady, and at progression it dropped back toward baseline. Public clonotypes were rare and either shrank or stayed stable during treatment, and the rise in clonality at ibrutinib response reflected expansion of private clonotypes.

Sequencing was performed on PBMCs, taken after 36 months of ibrutinib treatment. The TCR was taken from a human donor with chronic lymphocytic leukemia. The sequence links TRBV4-1 to TRBJ1-4, with the D gene call left open. The nucleotide sequence reads TGCGCCAGCAGCCCCCGGGTTGTTGAAAAACTGTTTTTT. It translates to CASSPRVVEKLFF.